This TCR beta chain was captured in a study of radiotherapy plus CTLA-4 blockade in lung cancer. The study gave focal radiation plus ipilimumab CTLA-4 blockade to patients with chemo-refractory metastatic non-small-cell lung cancer. Within the sample, this clone is medium-sized. This CDR3 is also generated by other DNA sequences in the sample. From germline, CDR1 is SGHVS and CDR2 FNYEAQ. Trimming pared 5 bases from V and 3 bases from J, leaving 11 bases between. This CDR3 has 13 residues. Profiled with immunoSEQ multiplex PCR; TCRdb holds only in-frame clones, not every one. This sample yields around 37,000 clones, of which around 70% are seen a single time; roughly an eighth belongs to the top ten.

The V call is TRBV7-6, the J call TRBJ2-7, with D perhaps being TRBD1 or TRBD2 (5 bases each). The starting material was peripheral blood, obtained from a patient treated with radiotherapy plus ipilimumab. The sequence derives from a human donor with non-small cell lung cancer that progressed on radiotherapy plus ipilimumab. CDR3 in amino acids: CASSPGPNYEQYF. For the CDR3, the DNA is TGTGCCAGCAGCCCGGGGCCTAACTACGAGCAGTACTTC.